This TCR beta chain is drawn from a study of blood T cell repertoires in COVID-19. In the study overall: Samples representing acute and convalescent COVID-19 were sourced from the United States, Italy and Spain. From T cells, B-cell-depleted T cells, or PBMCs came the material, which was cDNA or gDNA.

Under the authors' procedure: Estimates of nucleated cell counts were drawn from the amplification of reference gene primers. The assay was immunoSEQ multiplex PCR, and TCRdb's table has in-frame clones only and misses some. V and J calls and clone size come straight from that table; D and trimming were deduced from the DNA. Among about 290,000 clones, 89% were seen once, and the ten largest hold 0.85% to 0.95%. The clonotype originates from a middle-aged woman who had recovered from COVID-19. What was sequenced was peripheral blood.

This CDR3 is CASSPWSGSYNEQFF. CDR3 coding DNA: TGTGCCAGTAGCCCCTGGTCCGGGAGTTATAATGAGCAGTTCTTC. This rearrangement joins TRBV19 to TRBJ2-1, with D possibly being TRBD2 (6 bases). The germline V gene has CDR1 LNHDA and CDR2 SQIVND (reference sequence). Trimming took 6 bases from V and 7 from J, leaving 19 bases between them. CDR3 length: 15 amino acids.